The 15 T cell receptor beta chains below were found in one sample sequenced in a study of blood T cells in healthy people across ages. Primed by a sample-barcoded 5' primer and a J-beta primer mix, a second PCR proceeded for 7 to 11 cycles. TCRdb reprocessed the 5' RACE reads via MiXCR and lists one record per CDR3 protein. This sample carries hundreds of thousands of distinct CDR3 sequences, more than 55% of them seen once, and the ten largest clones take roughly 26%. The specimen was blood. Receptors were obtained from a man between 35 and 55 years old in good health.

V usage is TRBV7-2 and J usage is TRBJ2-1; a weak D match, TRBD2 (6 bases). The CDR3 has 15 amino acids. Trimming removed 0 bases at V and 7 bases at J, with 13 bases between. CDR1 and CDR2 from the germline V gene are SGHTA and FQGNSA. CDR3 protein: CASSLAGGGRNEQFF. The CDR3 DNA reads TGTGCCAGCAGCTTAGCGGGGGGTGGGAGGAATGAGCAGTTCTTC.

Here the CDR3 DNA reads TGTGCCAGCAGCCCAGACGGGGGAGTAGCTTTCTTT. Residues: CASSPDGGVAFF. The gene calls are TRBV11-3 and TRBJ1-1; D is possibly TRBD1 (5 bases). V was shortened by 5 bases and J by 10 bases, with 14 bases between the two germline ends. Germline V gene sequence: CDR1 SGHNT, CDR2 YENEEA. The CDR3 runs to 12 residues.

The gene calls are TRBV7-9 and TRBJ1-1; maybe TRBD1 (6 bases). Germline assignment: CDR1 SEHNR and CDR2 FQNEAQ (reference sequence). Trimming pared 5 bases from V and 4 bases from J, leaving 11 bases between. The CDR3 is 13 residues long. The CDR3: CASSAQGTTEAFF. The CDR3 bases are TGTGCCAGCAGCGCTCAGGGGACCACTGAAGCTTTCTTT.

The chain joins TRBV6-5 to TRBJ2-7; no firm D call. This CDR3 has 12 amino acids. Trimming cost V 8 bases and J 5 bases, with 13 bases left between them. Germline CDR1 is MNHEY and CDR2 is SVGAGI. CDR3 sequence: CASWRLRNEQYF. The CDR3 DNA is TGTGCCAGCTGGCGGCTAAGGAACGAGCAGTACTTC.

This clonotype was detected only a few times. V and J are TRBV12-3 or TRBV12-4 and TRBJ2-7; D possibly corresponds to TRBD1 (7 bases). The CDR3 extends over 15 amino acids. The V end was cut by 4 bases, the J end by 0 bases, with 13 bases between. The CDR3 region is CASSWGDRYSYEQYF. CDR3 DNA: TGTGCCAGCAGTTGGGGGGACAGATACTCCTACGAGCAGTACTTC.

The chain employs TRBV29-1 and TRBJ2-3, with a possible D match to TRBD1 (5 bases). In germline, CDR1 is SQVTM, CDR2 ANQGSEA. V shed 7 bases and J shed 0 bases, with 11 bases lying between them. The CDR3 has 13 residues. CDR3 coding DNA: TGCAGCGCTGCAGGGTCTAGCACAGATACGCAGTATTTT. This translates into CSAAGSSTDTQYF.

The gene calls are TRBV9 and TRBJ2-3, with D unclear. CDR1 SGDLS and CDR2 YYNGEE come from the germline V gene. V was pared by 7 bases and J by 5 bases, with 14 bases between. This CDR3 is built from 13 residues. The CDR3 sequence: CASGSAWGDTQYF. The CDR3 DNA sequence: TGTGCCAGCGGCTCGGCCTGGGGAGATACGCAGTATTTT.

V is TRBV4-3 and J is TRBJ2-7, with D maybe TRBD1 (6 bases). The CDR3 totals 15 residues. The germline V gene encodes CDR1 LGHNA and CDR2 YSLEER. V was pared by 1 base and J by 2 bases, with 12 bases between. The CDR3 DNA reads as TGCGCCAGCAGCCAAGTTCCAGGGGTGACCTACGAGCAGTACTTC. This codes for CASSQVPGVTYEQYF.

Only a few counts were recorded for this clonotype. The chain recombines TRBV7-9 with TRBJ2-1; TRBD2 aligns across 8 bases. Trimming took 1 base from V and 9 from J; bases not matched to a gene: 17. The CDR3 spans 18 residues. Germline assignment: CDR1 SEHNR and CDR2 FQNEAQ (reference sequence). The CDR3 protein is CASSLVAGPRVRGIEQFF. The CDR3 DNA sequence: TGTGCCAGCAGCTTAGTAGCGGGACCCCGCGTGCGTGGGATTGAGCAGTTCTTC. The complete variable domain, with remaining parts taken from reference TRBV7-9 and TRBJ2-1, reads DTGVSQNPRHKITKRGQNVTFRCDPISEHNRLYWYRQTLGQGPEFLTYFQNEAQLEKSRLLSDRFSAERPKGSFSTLEIQRTEQGDSAMYLCASSLVAGPRVRGIEQFFGPGTRLTVL.

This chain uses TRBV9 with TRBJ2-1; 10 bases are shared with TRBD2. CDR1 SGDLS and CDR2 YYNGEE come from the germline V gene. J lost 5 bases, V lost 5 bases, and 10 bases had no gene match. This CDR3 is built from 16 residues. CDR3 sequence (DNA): TGTGCCAGCAGTAAAACCGGGACTAGCGTAAACAATGAGCAGTTCTTC. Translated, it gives CASSKTGTSVNNEQFF.

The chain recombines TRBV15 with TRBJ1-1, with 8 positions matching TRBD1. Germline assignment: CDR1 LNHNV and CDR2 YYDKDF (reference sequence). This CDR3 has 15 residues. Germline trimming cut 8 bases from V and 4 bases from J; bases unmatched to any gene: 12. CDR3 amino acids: CATRRPDRAGTEAFF. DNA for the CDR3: TGTGCCACCCGAAGGCCGGACAGGGCGGGCACTGAAGCTTTCTTT.

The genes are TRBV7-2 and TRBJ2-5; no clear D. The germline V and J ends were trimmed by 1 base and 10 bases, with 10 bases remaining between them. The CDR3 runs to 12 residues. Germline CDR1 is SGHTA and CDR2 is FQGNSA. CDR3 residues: CASSLGLQVQYF. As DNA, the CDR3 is TGTGCCAGCAGCTTAGGGCTGCAAGTCCAGTACTTC.

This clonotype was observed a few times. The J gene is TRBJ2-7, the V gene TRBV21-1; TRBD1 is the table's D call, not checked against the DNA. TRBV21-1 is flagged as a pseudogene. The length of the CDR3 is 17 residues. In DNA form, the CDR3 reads TGTGCCAGCAGCCAATCAAGACAGGGTACTCCCTCCTACGAGCAGTACTTC. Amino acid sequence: CASSQSRQGTPSYEQYF.

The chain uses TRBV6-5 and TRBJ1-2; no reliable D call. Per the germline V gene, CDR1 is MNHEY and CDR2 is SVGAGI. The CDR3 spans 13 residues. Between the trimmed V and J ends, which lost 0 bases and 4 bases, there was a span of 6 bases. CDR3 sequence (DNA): TGTGCCAGCAGTTACTCGTCCCTCTATGGCTACACCTTC. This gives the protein CASSYSSLYGYTF.

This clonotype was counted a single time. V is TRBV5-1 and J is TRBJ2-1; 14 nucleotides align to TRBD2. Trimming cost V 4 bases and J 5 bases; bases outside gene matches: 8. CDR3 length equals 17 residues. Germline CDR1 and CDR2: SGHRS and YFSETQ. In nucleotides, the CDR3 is TGCGCCAGCAGCCCCGGACTAGCGGGAGGCAACCACAATGAGCAGTTCTTC. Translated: CASSPGLAGGNHNEQFF.